The 25 T cell receptor beta chains listed next were all sequenced from one sample in a study of shared clonotypes between healthy human individuals (TCRdb year 2020). The method was the immunoSEQ multiplex PCR assay. The table was pulled from immuneACCESS by TCRdb, which kept in-frame rearrangements only. Such tables lose some clones; where checked, under half of the loss comes from unresolved V genes, and the rest has no known cause. The sample profile shows approximately 320,000 clones; roughly 87% of them were found once. Clones ranked in the top ten supply roughly 16% of the sample. Sample: memory CD8+ T cells sorted from blood. The sample's cell subset or site, from its label and the paper: CD45RO+ cells pooled with CCR7-negative TemRA cells. All receptors derive from a man aged 18-30 years in good health.

The J gene is TRBJ2-7, the V gene TRBV19, with D uncertain. The germline V gene encodes CDR1 LNHDA and CDR2 SQIVND (reference sequence). The CDR3 spans 13 residues. The V end lost 5 bases, the J end lost 0 bases, and 8 bases lay between the germline ends. The CDR3 reads CASSQSRSYEQYF. The CDR3 bases are TGTGCCAGTAGTCAATCCCGCTCCTACGAGCAGTACTTC. Looking up the rest from reference TRBV19 and TRBJ2-7 gives the full variable domain: DGGITQSPKYLFRKEGQNVTLSCEQNLNHDAMYWYRQDPGQGLRLIYYSQIVNDFQKGDIAEGYSVSREKKESFPLTVTSAQKNPTAFYLCASSQSRSYEQYFGPGTRLTVT.

The chain recombines TRBV5-4 with TRBJ2-7; D unresolved. The germline V and J ends were trimmed by 9 bases and 6 bases, with 16 bases remaining between them. The CDR3 is made up of 12 amino acids. Per germline, CDR1 SGHNT and CDR2 YYREEE (reference sequence). CDR3: CATTDESGEQYF. DNA for the CDR3: TGTGCCACCACAGACGAGTCCGGCGAGCAGTACTTC.

This chain joins TRBV5-6 and TRBJ2-7, with 8 bases identical to TRBD1. The CDR3 runs 14 residues. Germline-derived CDR1 and CDR2 are SGHDT and YYEEEE. Trimming removed 3 bases from V and 3 bases from J; junction bases left unmatched: 5. CDR3 residues: CASSSDRVFYEQYF. The CDR3 DNA follows: TGTGCCAGCAGCTCGGACAGGGTTTTCTACGAGCAGTACTTC.

Many counts were recorded for this clone. Different DNA sequences within this sample yield the same CDR3. V usage is TRBV5-1 and J usage is TRBJ2-7, with 9 bases matching TRBD1. Per the germline V gene, CDR1 is SGHRS and CDR2 is YFSETQ. The CDR3 loop spans 14 amino acids. Trimming removed 3 bases from V and 2 bases from J; junction bases left unmatched: 3. The CDR3 region is CASSYGTGTYEQYF. The CDR3, as DNA: TGCGCCAGCAGCTATGGGACAGGGACCTACGAGCAGTACTTC.

This clone appeared once. Distinct nucleotide sequences in the sample also encode this CDR3. The CDR3 is CASSILGGSTDTQYF. The CDR3 DNA follows: TGTGCCAGTAGTATCCTCGGAGGAAGCACAGATACGCAGTATTTT. V and J are TRBV19 and TRBJ2-3; possibly TRBD2 for D (5 bases). Trimming cost V 3 bases and J 0 bases, with 10 bases left between them. Germline lookup yields CDR1 LNHDA and CDR2 SQIVND (reference sequence). The CDR3 consists of 15 residues.

The chain links TRBV6-1 to TRBJ2-7, with TRBD2 identical over 12 bases. V was clipped by 4 bases and J by 4 bases; unmatched bases: 2. Germline CDR1 MNHNS, CDR2 SASEGT. This CDR3 spans 14 amino acids. CDR3 amino acids: CASSVTSGRYEQYF. The DNA for the CDR3 is TGTGCCAGCAGTGTTACTAGCGGGAGGTACGAGCAGTACTTC.

The genes are TRBV7-4 and TRBJ2-7, with D unresolved. Trimming took off 2 bases at V and 3 bases at J, with 5 bases between the two ends. The CDR3 is 12 residues long. Germline-derived CDR1 and CDR2 are SGHVT and SQSDAQ. The CDR3 region has the DNA TGTGCCAGCAGCTTAAGTTACTACGAGCAGTACTTC. Its protein product is CASSLSYYEQYF.

DNA of the CDR3: TGTGCCAGCAGCCCGGACAGCTATACCAAAAACACCATATATTTT. Protein product: CASSPDSYTKNTIYF. The chain joins TRBV6-6 to TRBJ1-3; D is possibly TRBD1 (6 bases). Per the germline V gene, CDR1 is MNHNY and CDR2 is SVGAGI (reference sequence). This CDR3 has 15 amino acids. V was clipped by 6 bases and J by 6 bases, with 18 bases between them.

Comment on this clone: This specimen includes other DNA sequences encoding the same CDR3. The chain is built from TRBV11-2 and TRBJ2-7; 8 nucleotides agree with TRBD2. The CDR3 length is 14 residues. V lost 4 bases and J lost 0; bases outside the gene matches: 2. CDR1 SGHAT and CDR2 FQNNGV come from the germline V gene. CDR3 coding DNA: TGTGCCAGCAGCTCGGGAGGGGGCTCCTACGAGCAGTACTTC. Translated, it gives CASSSGGGSYEQYF.

The chain recombines TRBV2 with TRBJ2-1, with D perhaps matching TRBD1 (7 bases). This CDR3 is built from 15 residues. V shed 5 bases and J shed 4 bases, with 15 bases lying between them. Germline assignment: CDR1 SNHLY and CDR2 FYNNEI. The CDR3 region has the DNA TGTGCCAGCAGTCGCTCAGGGGGGCCATACAATGAGCAGTTCTTC. It is translated as CASSRSGGPYNEQFF.

The chain uses TRBV5-1 and TRBJ2-1; 12 positions agree with TRBD2. Germline-derived CDR1 and CDR2 are SGHRS and YFSETQ. V gave up 1 base and J gave up 7 bases; unmatched junction bases: 0. The CDR3 spans 14 residues. The chain's CDR3 is CASSLTSGRNEQFF. The CDR3 coding sequence is TGCGCCAGCAGCTTGACTAGCGGGAGGAATGAGCAGTTCTTC.

Comment on this clone: This clone may be a read error of a much larger clone one base away. The rearrangement links TRBV30 to TRBJ2-7, with D tentatively TRBD2 (6 bases). The germline V gene encodes CDR1 GTSNPN and CDR2 SVGIG (reference sequence). This CDR3 contains 11 residues. The CDR3 DNA reads as TGTGCCTGGGGGGAAACGGGGGAGCAGTGCTTC. It codes for CAWGETGEQCF.

DNA for the CDR3: TGTGCCAGCAGCGACCCCCGGACTAGCGGCCTAGAGACCCAGTACTTC. Encoded protein: CASSDPRTSGLETQYF. The chain joins TRBV9 to TRBJ2-5; 10 nucleotides align to TRBD2. Germline CDR1 is SGDLS and CDR2 is YYNGEE. The CDR3 contains 16 residues. Trimming removed 3 bases from V and 4 bases from J; junction bases left unmatched: 9.

The chain couples TRBV5-6 to TRBJ2-7, with 7 nucleotides matching TRBD2. The CDR3 is 14 amino acids. With V trimmed by 7 bases and J by 2 bases, 9 bases remained unmatched. CDR1 and CDR2 (germline): SGHDT, YYEEEE. The CDR3 is CASALAEGPYEQYF. The CDR3 coding sequence is TGTGCCAGCGCCCTAGCGGAGGGGCCCTACGAGCAGTACTTC.

The rearrangement uses TRBV13 and TRBJ2-1, with TRBD2 matching 8 bases. The germline V gene encodes CDR1 PRHDT and CDR2 FYEKMQ (reference sequence). V shed 5 bases and J 9 bases; nucleotides not matched to a gene: 12. This CDR3 is built from 15 residues. The CDR3 spells CASSPRGSGGSEQFF. For the CDR3, the DNA is TGTGCCAGCAGCCCGAGGGGGAGCGGGGGCTCTGAGCAGTTCTTC. Supplemented by reference TRBV13 and TRBJ2-1, the full variable domain reads AAGVIQSPRHLIKEKRETATLKCYPIPRHDTVYWYQQGPGQDPQFLISFYEKMQSDKGSIPDRFSAQQFSDYHSELNMSSLELGDSALYFCASSPRGSGGSEQFFGPGTRLTVL.

The chain joins TRBV10-1 to TRBJ1-1; TRBD1 might be the D (6 bases). V lost 3 bases, J lost 1 base, and 9 bases lay in between. The CDR3 has 14 amino acids. The germline CDR1 and CDR2 sequences are WNHNN and SYGVQD (reference sequence). The CDR3 here is CASSDGGGNTEAFF. For the CDR3, the DNA is TGCGCCAGCAGTGATGGAGGGGGGAACACTGAAGCTTTCTTT.

The count of this clone is one. This chain joins TRBV5-5 and TRBJ1-5; TRBD1 might be the D (5 bases). Germline lookup yields CDR1 SGHKS and CDR2 YYEKEE (reference sequence). V was shortened by 2 bases and J by 5 bases, with 11 bases between the two germline ends. There are 14 residues in the CDR3. CDR3 DNA: TGTGCCAGCAGCTTAGCTCAGGGTTATCAGCCCCAGCATTTT. This encodes CASSLAQGYQPQHF.

The rearrangement uses TRBV27 and TRBJ1-3, with D hard to call. This CDR3 is 16 amino acids long. Looked up from germline, CDR1 is MNHEY and CDR2 is SMNVEV (reference sequence). The V and J ends lost 3 bases and 4 bases respectively, with 16 bases between them. The CDR3 region has the DNA TGTGCCAGCAGTTTCGGTCCCGGCAGCTGGGGAAACACCATATATTTT. Translated: CASSFGPGSWGNTIYF.

Only one count was recorded for this clone. The chain is built from TRBV21-1 and TRBJ2-5; TRBD2 is the table's D call, not checked against the DNA. TRBV21-1 is assigned pseudogene status. CDR3 size: 14 residues. The CDR3 protein is CARKISGRYETQYF. The CDR3 coding sequence is TGTGCCAGAAAAATCAGCGGGAGATATGAGACCCAGTACTTC.

The J gene is TRBJ2-7, the V gene TRBV27, with 7 bases fitting TRBD1. The junction had 8 bases not matched to a gene; V was cut back by 6 bases and J by 0 bases. Germline V gene sequence: CDR1 MNHEY, CDR2 SMNVEV (reference sequence). The CDR3 length is 15 residues. Here the CDR3 reads CASSGDSTSSYEQYF. Written as DNA, the CDR3 is TGTGCCAGCAGCGGGGACAGCACGAGCTCCTACGAGCAGTACTTC.

The rearrangement uses TRBV7-9 and TRBJ2-7, with D possibly TRBD2 on 6 matching bases. The CDR3 totals 12 residues. Between the trimmed V and J ends, which lost 5 bases and 5 bases, there was a span of 10 bases. Germline V gene data show CDR1 as SEHNR and CDR2 as FQNEAQ (reference sequence). The CDR3 DNA is TGTGCCAGCAGCAGGTGGGGGGACGAGCAGTACTTC. This gives the protein CASSRWGDEQYF.

The J gene is TRBJ2-7, the V gene TRBV7-6; 9 positions match TRBD1. Trimming took 5 bases from V and 3 from J; bases not matched to a gene: 2. The CDR3 length is 13 residues. The V gene's germline CDR1 is SGHVS and CDR2 FNYEAQ. The CDR3 nucleotides are TGTGCCAGCAGCCCGGGACAGGGCTACGAGCAGTACTTC. Translated, it gives CASSPGQGYEQYF.

This chain links TRBV6-5 with TRBJ2-2, with a possible D match to TRBD2 (5 bases). Trimming took off 8 bases at V and 0 bases at J, with 7 bases between the two ends. This CDR3 spans 13 amino acids. Germline assignment: CDR1 MNHEY and CDR2 SVGAGI. CDR3 in DNA: TGTGCCAGCCGTAGCGCGAACACCGGGGAGCTGTTTTTT. Translating it yields CASRSANTGELFF.

This clone was counted at least ten times. V gene TRBV30 combines with J gene TRBJ2-1, with TRBD2 matching over 7 bases. Germline values: CDR1 GTSNPN, CDR2 SVGIG (reference sequence). Losses at the gene ends were 1 base for V and 8 bases for J; bases not matched to a gene: 11. This CDR3 is built from 15 residues. The CDR3 is CAWSGEGLRVDEQFF. CDR3 DNA: TGTGCCTGGAGTGGGGAGGGGCTGAGGGTTGATGAGCAGTTCTTC.

The V gene is TRBV4-3, the J gene TRBJ2-3; 11 nucleotides align to TRBD2. The CDR3 loop spans 16 amino acids. Germline lookup yields CDR1 LGHNA and CDR2 YSLEER. With V trimmed by 0 bases and J by 5 bases, 4 bases remained unmatched. The CDR3 is CASSQDGTSGGDTQYF. The DNA for the CDR3 is TGCGCCAGCAGCCAAGATGGGACTAGCGGCGGAGATACGCAGTATTTT.